This TCR beta chain was recorded in a study of neoadjuvant anti-PD-1 for oral cavity cancer. Study observations and caveats: With a few patients per group, TCR findings need larger cohorts.

In regard to this clone: The antigen is unknown.

Per the germline V gene, CDR1 is SGHVS and CDR2 is FQNEAQ. This CDR3 contains 13 residues. V lost 5 bases and J 2 bases, leaving 9 bases between the germline ends. As for time point: after neoadjuvant nivolumab, at surgical resection. Cohort: HPV-negative, locally advanced oral cavity squamous cell carcinoma patients. PBMCs were not maintained or expanded in culture before analysis. The protocol was immunoSEQ multiplex PCR, while the TCRdb copy is restricted to in-frame clones and leaves out a portion. The table includes roughly 10,000 clones, less than 75% detected once. The chain has TRBV7-8 and TRBJ2-5; D remains unclear. This receptor was identified in a person aged 35-80 years with oral cavity squamous cell carcinoma. Sequenced material: PBMCs, taken after nivolumab (anti-PD-1) treatment. The CDR3: CASSPPVQETQYF. The CDR3 bases are TGTGCCAGCAGCCCTCCAGTTCAAGAGACCCAGTACTTC.